This T cell receptor (beta chain) derives from a study of cytomegalovirus exposure and HLA in healthy donors. Findings and caveats of the study: Later analysis demonstrated an association between a missense DCLRE1C variant and TCR beta V- and J-gene trimming.

The primer mix had 60 Vbeta and 13 Jbeta primers. Sequencing used immunoSEQ multiplex PCR; TCRdb keeps in-frame clones, though not all of them. The repertoire consists of 130,000 or so clones, with around 80% occurring once and the leading ten covering 1.5% to 2.5%. In the case of this clone: Its target is unknown.

Trimming cost V 0 bases and J 3 bases; bases outside gene matches: 3. Germline values: CDR1 PRHDT, CDR2 FYEKMQ (reference sequence). This CDR3 is 15 amino acids long. The source material was PBMCs. The sequence was obtained from a middle-aged woman in good health and CMV-seronegative. This chain uses TRBV13 with TRBJ1-2; 8 bases are shared with TRBD1. CDR3 sequence: CASSLGGQGHYGYTF. Here the CDR3 DNA reads TGTGCCAGCAGCTTAGGCGGACAGGGTCACTATGGCTACACCTTC.